The rows below give T cell receptor beta chains drawn from one sample of a study of PD-1 blockade in mismatch repair-deficient tumors. TCRdb's copy holds only in-frame clones and misses some; the assay was immunoSEQ multiplex PCR. The sample lists roughly 37,000 clones, roughly 83% occurring once. Specimen: PBMCs, collected around 40 weeks after starting pembrolizumab. The receptor set was obtained from an adult with mismatch repair-deficient cancer. The CDR3 runs from the conserved cysteine through the conserved F or W. Fields, in order: clone size, D gene, V gene, J gene, CDR3 DNA, CDR3 protein. D genes are given only for firm matches. Part of the rows lack a size; the others show once, few, many or a class for expanded clones.

clone size: NA
D gene: TRBD1
V gene: TRBV27
J gene: TRBJ1-2
CDR3 DNA: TGTGCCAGCAGTTTTGGGGCCGGGGACTTCCGGGACAGCTATGGCTACACCTTC
CDR3 protein: CASSFGAGDFRDSYGYTF

clone size: NA
D gene: TRBD2
V gene: TRBV2
J gene: TRBJ2-7
CDR3 DNA: TGTGCCAGCAGTGAATTTGGCGGGGGAGCCTACGAGCAGTACTTC
CDR3 protein: CASSEFGGGAYEQYF

clone size: NA
D gene: NA
V gene: TRBV7-9
J gene: TRBJ1-5
CDR3 DNA: TGTGCCAGCAGTACCGCCGGGGGAAATCAGCCCCAGCATTTT
CDR3 protein: CASSTAGGNQPQHF

clone size: few
D gene: TRBD1
V gene: TRBV28
J gene: TRBJ2-7
CDR3 DNA: TGTGCCAGCAGCTCCCCGGGACAGGGAGGCTCCTACGAGCAGTACTTC
CDR3 protein: CASSSPGQGGSYEQYF

clone size: NA
D gene: NA
V gene: TRBV5-1
J gene: TRBJ2-2
CDR3 DNA: TGCGCCAGCAGGGACTCCGGACTCTCGAACACCGGGGAGCTGTTTTTT
CDR3 protein: CASRDSGLSNTGELFF

clone size: NA
D gene: TRBD1
V gene: TRBV27
J gene: TRBJ1-2
CDR3 DNA: TGTGCCAGCAGTTTCCTAACAAACAGGGGGAAGAACTATGGCTACACCTTC
CDR3 protein: CASSFLTNRGKNYGYTF

clone size: NA
D gene: TRBD2
V gene: TRBV15
J gene: TRBJ2-1
CDR3 DNA: TGTGCCACCAGCAGAGGTAGCGGGAGTAACAATGAGCAGTTCTTC
CDR3 protein: CATSRGSGSNNEQFF

clone size: NA
D gene: TRBD2
V gene: TRBV5-6
J gene: TRBJ2-3
CDR3 DNA: TGTGCCAGCAGCCGAGGACTAGCGGGAGGGCGGCGTACGCAGTATTTT
CDR3 protein: CASSRGLAGGRRTQYF

clone size: NA
D gene: TRBD1
V gene: TRBV6-1
J gene: TRBJ2-1
CDR3 DNA: TGTGCCAGCAGTGAAGGACAGGGTGAGGGCAATGAGCAGTTCTTC
CDR3 protein: CASSEGQGEGNEQFF

clone size: NA
D gene: TRBD1
V gene: TRBV2
J gene: TRBJ1-5
CDR3 DNA: TGTGCCAGCAGTGTTGACAGGGGAGGCGATCAGCCCCAGCATTTT
CDR3 protein: CASSVDRGGDQPQHF

clone size: NA
D gene: TRBD1
V gene: TRBV25-1
J gene: TRBJ2-3
CDR3 DNA: TGTGCCAGCAGTGAATATGGGACAGGGGTTACAGATACGCAGTATTTT
CDR3 protein: CASSEYGTGVTDTQYF

clone size: NA
D gene: TRBD1
V gene: TRBV6-1
J gene: TRBJ2-3
CDR3 DNA: TGTGCCAGCAGTCCGGGGACAGCCTCAGATACGCAGTATTTT
CDR3 protein: CASSPGTASDTQYF

clone size: NA
D gene: NA
V gene: TRBV28
J gene: TRBJ2-7
CDR3 DNA: TGTGCCAGCAGTGGACCTAGCTTAACGTACGAGCAGTACTTC
CDR3 protein: CASSGPSLTYEQYF

clone size: once
D gene: TRBD2
V gene: TRBV18
J gene: TRBJ2-1
CDR3 DNA: TGTGCCAGCTCACCACTAGCGGGAGGCAATGAGCAGTTCTTC
CDR3 protein: CASSPLAGGNEQFF

clone size: few
D gene: TRBD2
V gene: TRBV5-4
J gene: TRBJ2-7
CDR3 DNA: TGTGCCAGCAGCTGGGGGCGACTAGCGGGCGAAGGGAAGCAGTACTTC
CDR3 protein: CASSWGRLAGEGKQYF

clone size: NA
D gene: NA
V gene: TRBV5-1
J gene: TRBJ1-3
CDR3 DNA: TGCGCCAGCAGCCCAGGTTGGGGGCTGAGCTCTGGAAACACCATATATTTT
CDR3 protein: CASSPGWGLSSGNTIYF

clone size: NA
D gene: TRBD2
V gene: TRBV5-4
J gene: TRBJ2-1
CDR3 DNA: TGTGCCAGCAGCTTGGTGGGTGGCGGGAGGGCATTCTACAATGAGCAGTTCTTC
CDR3 protein: CASSLVGGGRAFYNEQFF

clone size: NA
D gene: TRBD1
V gene: TRBV28
J gene: TRBJ1-1
CDR3 DNA: TGTGCCAGCAGTTTACCCGTAGGGGGCCTGAACACTGAAGCTTTCTTT
CDR3 protein: CASSLPVGGLNTEAFF

clone size: few
D gene: TRBD1
V gene: TRBV11-2
J gene: TRBJ2-7
CDR3 DNA: TGTGCCAGCAACACCTTCCCTGCAGGGGGCGAATACGAGCAGTACTTC
CDR3 protein: CASNTFPAGGEYEQYF

clone size: few
D gene: TRBD2
V gene: TRBV4-1
J gene: TRBJ2-7
CDR3 DNA: TGCGCCAGCAGCCAGAACATACGTAGCGGGAACTCCTACGAGCAGTACTTC
CDR3 protein: CASSQNIRSGNSYEQYF

clone size: NA
D gene: NA
V gene: TRBV6-6
J gene: TRBJ1-1
CDR3 DNA: TGTGCCAGCAGTTACTCAGGGGCCAACACTGAAGCTTTCTTT
CDR3 protein: CASSYSGANTEAFF

clone size: NA
D gene: TRBD2
V gene: TRBV28
J gene: TRBJ2-1
CDR3 DNA: TGTGCCAGCGCTGCTTTAAAGGGGAGCGGGGAGTCCTACAATGAGCAGTTCTTC
CDR3 protein: CASAALKGSGESYNEQFF

clone size: few
D gene: TRBD2
V gene: TRBV5-4
J gene: TRBJ2-7
CDR3 DNA: TGTGCCAGCAGCTTGTCGGCTAGCGGATCCTACGAGCAGTACTTC
CDR3 protein: CASSLSASGSYEQYF

clone size: NA
D gene: NA
V gene: TRBV4-2
J gene: TRBJ2-7
CDR3 DNA: TGTGCCAGCAGCCAAGGAAGCGGCGGCGGGAACGAGCAGTACTTC
CDR3 protein: CASSQGSGGGNEQYF

clone size: NA
D gene: NA
V gene: TRBV6-5
J gene: TRBJ1-1
CDR3 DNA: TGTGCCAGCAGTACTTTTTTGAACACTGAAGCTTTCTTT
CDR3 protein: CASSTFLNTEAFF

clone size: NA
D gene: NA
V gene: TRBV28
J gene: TRBJ1-2
CDR3 DNA: TGTGCCAGCATTAGAAAACCCAACTATGGCTACACCTTC
CDR3 protein: CASIRKPNYGYTF

clone size: NA
D gene: TRBD1
V gene: TRBV5-1
J gene: TRBJ2-1
CDR3 DNA: TGCGCCAGCAGCTTGGGAGACCGTGGACAGGGGGCTTATGAGCAGTTCTTC
CDR3 protein: CASSLGDRGQGAYEQFF

clone size: NA
D gene: NA
V gene: TRBV29-1
J gene: TRBJ1-5
CDR3 DNA: TGCAGCGTTGGTTATGGCCAGGGTATCAATCAGCCCCAGCATTTT
CDR3 protein: CSVGYGQGINQPQHF

clone size: NA
D gene: TRBD2
V gene: TRBV7-9
J gene: TRBJ2-5
CDR3 DNA: TGTGCCAGCAGCTTAGAGACTAGCGGGAGGTACTTC
CDR3 protein: CASSLETSGRYF

clone size: NA
D gene: NA
V gene: TRBV28
J gene: TRBJ1-1
CDR3 DNA: TGTGCCAGCAACGCTTTTAGCAGGGCGAACACTGAAGCTTTCTTT
CDR3 protein: CASNAFSRANTEAFF

clone size: NA
D gene: NA
V gene: TRBV5-1
J gene: TRBJ2-5
CDR3 DNA: TGCGCCAGCACCTCGGGACACCCACAAGAGACCCAGTACTTC
CDR3 protein: CASTSGHPQETQYF

clone size: once
D gene: NA
V gene: TRBV5-1
J gene: TRBJ1-3
CDR3 DNA: TGCGCCAGCAGCTTAGTGGAGGGAAACACCATATATTTT
CDR3 protein: CASSLVEGNTIYF

clone size: NA
D gene: TRBD1
V gene: TRBV9
J gene: TRBJ2-7
CDR3 DNA: TGTGCCAGCAGCACCGGAGTGACAGGGGGCCACGAGCAGTACTTC
CDR3 protein: CASSTGVTGGHEQYF

clone size: NA
D gene: TRBD2
V gene: TRBV6-4
J gene: TRBJ2-3
CDR3 DNA: TGTGCCAGCAGTGTATCCGCGACTAGCGGGGGGTACACAGATACGCAGTATTTT
CDR3 protein: CASSVSATSGGYTDTQYF

clone size: NA
D gene: TRBD2
V gene: TRBV7-7
J gene: TRBJ2-1
CDR3 DNA: TGTGCCAGCAGCCAAACAGCGGGGCCTAGCGGGCAGTTCTTC
CDR3 protein: CASSQTAGPSGQFF

clone size: NA
D gene: TRBD1
V gene: TRBV5-1
J gene: TRBJ2-3
CDR3 DNA: TGCGCCAGCAGCTTGGGACAGGGGGCTGCAGATACGCAGTATTTT
CDR3 protein: CASSLGQGAADTQYF

clone size: NA
D gene: NA
V gene: TRBV7-3
J gene: TRBJ2-6
CDR3 DNA: TGTGCCAGCAGCCCCGCCCTAGGCTCTGGGGCCAACGTCCTGACTTTC
CDR3 protein: CASSPALGSGANVLTF

clone size: NA
D gene: TRBD2
V gene: TRBV19
J gene: TRBJ2-3
CDR3 DNA: TGTGCCAGTAAGGGGACTAGCGGGAGTAGCACAGATACGCAGTATTTT
CDR3 protein: CASKGTSGSSTDTQYF

clone size: NA
D gene: NA
V gene: TRBV7-6
J gene: TRBJ2-2
CDR3 DNA: TGTGCCAGCAGCTTAGGTATCAGGGCAGGGAAGGCCGGGGAGCTGTTTTTT
CDR3 protein: CASSLGIRAGKAGELFF

clone size: NA
D gene: NA
V gene: TRBV5-6
J gene: TRBJ1-3
CDR3 DNA: TGTGCCAGCAGCGGCGGTACCACCGGCGGAACCACCATATATTTT
CDR3 protein: CASSGGTTGGTTIYF

clone size: NA
D gene: TRBD2
V gene: TRBV10-2
J gene: TRBJ2-5
CDR3 DNA: TGCGCCAGCACCCGGGTAGCGGGAGCCCAAGAGACCCAGTACTTC
CDR3 protein: CASTRVAGAQETQYF

clone size: NA
D gene: NA
V gene: TRBV30
J gene: TRBJ1-6
CDR3 DNA: TGTGCCTGGAGGCTAGCTGGGTTGGGAAGTTCACCCCTCCACTTT
CDR3 protein: CAWRLAGLGSSPLHF

clone size: NA
D gene: NA
V gene: TRBV6-1
J gene: TRBJ1-2
CDR3 DNA: TGTGCCAGCAGTGAAGATAGTGTGACCAGGAACTGGGACTATGGCTACACCTTC
CDR3 protein: CASSEDSVTRNWDYGYTF

clone size: once
D gene: TRBD2
V gene: TRBV9
J gene: TRBJ2-1
CDR3 DNA: TGTGCCAGCAGCGTTCGACTAGCGGGAGTGGATGAGCAGTTCTTC
CDR3 protein: CASSVRLAGVDEQFF

clone size: NA
D gene: TRBD1
V gene: TRBV5-1
J gene: TRBJ1-2
CDR3 DNA: TGCGCCAGCAGCTTGGACCCCGGGACAGGGTTTGGCTACACCTTC
CDR3 protein: CASSLDPGTGFGYTF

clone size: NA
D gene: TRBD2
V gene: TRBV19
J gene: TRBJ2-5
CDR3 DNA: TGTGCCAGTAGTATAGGACTAGCGGGAGTAGAGACCCAGTACTTC
CDR3 protein: CASSIGLAGVETQYF

clone size: NA
D gene: NA
V gene: TRBV28
J gene: TRBJ1-5
CDR3 DNA: TGTGCCAGCAGGCCTCAGGGTATAAGCAATCAGCCCCAGCATTTT
CDR3 protein: CASRPQGISNQPQHF

clone size: NA
D gene: NA
V gene: TRBV21-1
J gene: TRBJ2-7
CDR3 DNA: TGTGCCAGCAGCAAACACATGGGCAACCCTCAGGGCGAGCAGTACTTC
CDR3 protein: CASSKHMGNPQGEQYF

clone size: NA
D gene: TRBD1
V gene: TRBV6-1
J gene: TRBJ2-7
CDR3 DNA: TGTGCCAGCAGTGAGAGGGACAGGGCCACCTACGAGCAGTACTTC
CDR3 protein: CASSERDRATYEQYF

clone size: NA
D gene: TRBD1
V gene: TRBV19
J gene: TRBJ1-1
CDR3 DNA: TGTGCCAGTAGTCCGCGACAGGGAGTGAACACTGAAGCTTTCTTT
CDR3 protein: CASSPRQGVNTEAFF

clone size: NA
D gene: NA
V gene: TRBV6-6
J gene: TRBJ2-7
CDR3 DNA: TGTGCCAGCAGCTCAAGACACAGAGGGCACTACGAGCAGTACTTC
CDR3 protein: CASSSRHRGHYEQYF

clone size: NA
D gene: NA
V gene: TRBV14
J gene: TRBJ2-1
CDR3 DNA: TGTGCCAGCAGCCTTTGGGGCAGGCTATTGAATGAGCAGTTCTTC
CDR3 protein: CASSLWGRLLNEQFF

clone size: few
D gene: NA
V gene: TRBV27
J gene: TRBJ2-7
CDR3 DNA: TGTGCCAGCAGGCTGGGTAGCGGAAATGACTACGAGCAGTACTTC
CDR3 protein: CASRLGSGNDYEQYF